The source of this T cell receptor (beta chain) is a study of T cell responses to AZD1222 COVID-19 vaccine. Findings of the study overall: Clonal diversity was possibly underestimated, and the donors were mostly white British, with more females. Across the whole spike, CD4 TCRs peaked at regions 160-218 and 743-854.

CDR1 and CDR2 from the germline V gene are SGHTA and FQGNSA. The CDR3 totals 15 residues. V lost 0 bases and J lost 2, with 5 bases in between. TCRdb keeps only in-frame clones here, not all; method: immunoSEQ multiplex PCR. The table has some 250,000 clones, 90% to 95% seen once. In the case of this clone: Its matching antigen is unknown.

The TCR originated in an adult who received the AZD1222 COVID-19 vaccine. The sequences come from peripheral blood, collected 28 days after the second AZD1222 dose. This rearrangement joins TRBV7-2 to TRBJ2-6; unclear D gene. CDR3 sequence (DNA): TGTGCCAGCAGCTTAGCGGGTGCTGGGGCCAACGTCCTGACTTTC. Protein sequence: CASSLAGAGANVLTF.